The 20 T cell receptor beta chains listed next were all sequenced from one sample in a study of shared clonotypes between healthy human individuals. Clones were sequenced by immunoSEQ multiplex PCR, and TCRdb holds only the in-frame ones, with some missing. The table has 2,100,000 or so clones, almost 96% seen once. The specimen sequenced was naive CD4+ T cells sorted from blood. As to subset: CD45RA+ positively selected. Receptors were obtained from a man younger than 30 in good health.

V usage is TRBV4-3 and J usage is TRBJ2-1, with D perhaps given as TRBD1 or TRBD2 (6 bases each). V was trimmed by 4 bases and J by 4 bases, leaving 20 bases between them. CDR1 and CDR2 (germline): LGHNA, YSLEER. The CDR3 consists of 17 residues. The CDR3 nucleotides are TGCGCCAGCAGCCCCAGGGGTTCGGGAGCAATTTACAATGAGCAGTTCTTC. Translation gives CASSPRGSGAIYNEQFF.

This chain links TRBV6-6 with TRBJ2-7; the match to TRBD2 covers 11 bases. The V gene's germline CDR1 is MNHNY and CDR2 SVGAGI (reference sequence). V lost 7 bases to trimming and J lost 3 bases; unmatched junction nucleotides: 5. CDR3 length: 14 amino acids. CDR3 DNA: TGTGCCAGCAAAGATAGCGGGGGGGACTACGAGCAGTACTTC. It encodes CASKDSGGDYEQYF.

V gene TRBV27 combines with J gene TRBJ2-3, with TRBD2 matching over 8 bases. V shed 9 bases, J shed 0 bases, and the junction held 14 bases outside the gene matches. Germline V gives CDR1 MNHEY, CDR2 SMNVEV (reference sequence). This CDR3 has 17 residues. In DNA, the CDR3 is TGTGCCAGTGCCGGGACTAGAGGGCCTTCTAGCACAGATACGCAGTATTTT. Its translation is CASAGTRGPSSTDTQYF.

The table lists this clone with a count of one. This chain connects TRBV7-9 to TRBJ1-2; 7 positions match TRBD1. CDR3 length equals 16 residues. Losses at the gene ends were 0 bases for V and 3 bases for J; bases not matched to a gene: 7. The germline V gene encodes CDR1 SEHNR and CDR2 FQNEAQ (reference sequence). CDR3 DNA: TGTGCCAGCAGCTTAGCGGCCACAGGGGACGACTATGGCTACACCTTC. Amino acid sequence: CASSLAATGDDYGYTF.

CDR3 DNA: TGTGCCAGCAGTGCTCATAGCGGGGGGGCCCGCATTGGGTCCTACGAGCAGTACTTC. It specifies CASSAHSGGARIGSYEQYF. The chain couples TRBV6-1 to TRBJ2-7, with 11 nucleotides matching TRBD2. V lost 4 bases, J lost 1 base, and 15 bases stayed unmatched. This CDR3 comprises 19 residues. Per the germline V gene, CDR1 is MNHNS and CDR2 is SASEGT.

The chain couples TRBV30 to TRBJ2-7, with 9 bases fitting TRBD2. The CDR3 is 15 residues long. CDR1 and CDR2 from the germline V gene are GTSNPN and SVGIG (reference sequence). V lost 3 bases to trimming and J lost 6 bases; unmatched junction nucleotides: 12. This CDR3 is CAWSVAGVLRREQYF. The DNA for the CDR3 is TGTGCCTGGAGCGTAGCGGGAGTCCTCAGGCGCGAGCAGTACTTC.

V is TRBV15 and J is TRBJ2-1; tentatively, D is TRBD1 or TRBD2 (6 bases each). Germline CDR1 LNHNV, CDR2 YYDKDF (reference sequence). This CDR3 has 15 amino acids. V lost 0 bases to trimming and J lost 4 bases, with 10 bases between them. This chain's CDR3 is CATSRDKGGYNEQFF. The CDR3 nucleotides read TGTGCCACCAGCAGAGATAAGGGGGGTTACAATGAGCAGTTCTTC.

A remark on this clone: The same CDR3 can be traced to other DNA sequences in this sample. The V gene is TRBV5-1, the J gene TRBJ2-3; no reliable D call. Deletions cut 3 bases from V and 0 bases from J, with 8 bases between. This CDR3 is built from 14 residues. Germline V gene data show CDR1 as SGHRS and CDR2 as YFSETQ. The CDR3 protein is CASSSSSSTDTQYF. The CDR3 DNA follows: TGCGCCAGCAGCTCTTCGTCTAGCACAGATACGCAGTATTTT.

The CDR3 nucleotides are TGTGCCAGCGGGCTCCTCAATAATTCACCCCTCCACTTT. This translates into CASGLLNNSPLHF. V gene TRBV6-1 combines with J gene TRBJ1-6; no reliable D call. The CDR3 loop spans 13 amino acids. CDR1 is MNHNS, CDR2 SASEGT, per germline. The V end lost 8 bases, the J end lost 5 bases, and 10 bases lay between the germline ends.

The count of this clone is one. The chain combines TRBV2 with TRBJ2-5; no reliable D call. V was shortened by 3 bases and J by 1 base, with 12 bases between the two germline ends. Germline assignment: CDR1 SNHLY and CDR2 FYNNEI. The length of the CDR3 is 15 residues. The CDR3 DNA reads TGTGCCAGCAGTGACGGCATAACGCTCCAAGAGACCCAGTACTTC. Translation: CASSDGITLQETQYF.

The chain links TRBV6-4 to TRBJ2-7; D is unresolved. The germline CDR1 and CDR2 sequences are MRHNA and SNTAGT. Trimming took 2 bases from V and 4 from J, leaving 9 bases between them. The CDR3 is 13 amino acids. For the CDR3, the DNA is TGTGCCAGCAGTGACCCCCATCCGTACGAGCAGTACTTC. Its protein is CASSDPHPYEQYF.

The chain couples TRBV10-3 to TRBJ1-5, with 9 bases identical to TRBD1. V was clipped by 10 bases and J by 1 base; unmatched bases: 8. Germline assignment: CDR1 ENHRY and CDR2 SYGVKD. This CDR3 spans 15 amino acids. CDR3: CATSRDRVSNQPQHF. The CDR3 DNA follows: TGTGCCACCTCCCGGGACAGGGTCAGCAATCAGCCCCAGCATTTT.

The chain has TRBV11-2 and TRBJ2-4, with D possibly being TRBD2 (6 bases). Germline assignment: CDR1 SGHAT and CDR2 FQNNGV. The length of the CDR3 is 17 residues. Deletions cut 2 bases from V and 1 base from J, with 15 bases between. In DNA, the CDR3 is TGTGCCAGCAGCTTAAGGAGGGCGGGTACGGCCAAAAACATTCAGTACTTC. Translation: CASSLRRAGTAKNIQYF.

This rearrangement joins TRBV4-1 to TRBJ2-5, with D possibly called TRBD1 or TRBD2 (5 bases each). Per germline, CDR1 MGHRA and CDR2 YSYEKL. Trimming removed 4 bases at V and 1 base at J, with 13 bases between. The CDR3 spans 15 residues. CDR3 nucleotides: TGCGCCAGCAGCCGGACTTACGGGGCCCAAGAGACCCAGTACTTC. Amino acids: CASSRTYGAQETQYF.

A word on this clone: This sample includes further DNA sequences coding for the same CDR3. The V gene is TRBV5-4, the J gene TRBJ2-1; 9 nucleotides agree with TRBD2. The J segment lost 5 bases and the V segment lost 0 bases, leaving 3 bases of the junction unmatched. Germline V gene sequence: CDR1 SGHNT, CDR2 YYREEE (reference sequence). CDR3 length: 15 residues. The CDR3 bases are TGTGCCAGCAGCTTGGGTCCTAGCGGGAACAATGAGCAGTTCTTC. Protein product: CASSLGPSGNNEQFF.

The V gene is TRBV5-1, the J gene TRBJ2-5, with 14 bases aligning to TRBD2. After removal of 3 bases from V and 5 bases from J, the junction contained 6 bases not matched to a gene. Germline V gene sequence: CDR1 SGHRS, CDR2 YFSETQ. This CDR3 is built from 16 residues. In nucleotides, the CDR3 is TGCGCCAGCAGCTCCAGACTAGCGGGGGGGCCTGAGACCCAGTACTTC. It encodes CASSSRLAGGPETQYF.

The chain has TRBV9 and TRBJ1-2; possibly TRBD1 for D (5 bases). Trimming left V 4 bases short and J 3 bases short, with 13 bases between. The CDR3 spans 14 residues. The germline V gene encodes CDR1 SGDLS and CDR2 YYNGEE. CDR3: CASSPGGDDYGYTF. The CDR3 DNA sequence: TGTGCCAGCAGCCCCGGGGGGGATGACTATGGCTACACCTTC.

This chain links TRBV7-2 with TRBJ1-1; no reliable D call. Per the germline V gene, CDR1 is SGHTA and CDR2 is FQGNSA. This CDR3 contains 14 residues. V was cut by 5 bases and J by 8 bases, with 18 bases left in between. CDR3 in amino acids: CASSIKEGRREAFF. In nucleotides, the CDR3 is TGTGCCAGCAGCATAAAAGAGGGTAGACGGGAAGCTTTCTTT.

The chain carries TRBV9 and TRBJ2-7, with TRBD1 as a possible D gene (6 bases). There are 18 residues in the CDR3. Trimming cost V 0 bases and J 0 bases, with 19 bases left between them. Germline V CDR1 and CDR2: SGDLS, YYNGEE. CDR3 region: CASSVGMTTGKSSYEQYF. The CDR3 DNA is TGTGCCAGCAGCGTAGGAATGACAACAGGGAAGAGCTCCTACGAGCAGTACTTC. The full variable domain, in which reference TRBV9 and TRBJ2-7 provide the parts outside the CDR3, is DSGVTQTPKHLITATGQRVTLRCSPRSGDLSVYWYQQSLDQGLQFLIQYYNGEERAKGNILERFSAQQFPDLHSELNLSSLELGDSALYFCASSVGMTTGKSSYEQYFGPGTRLTVT.

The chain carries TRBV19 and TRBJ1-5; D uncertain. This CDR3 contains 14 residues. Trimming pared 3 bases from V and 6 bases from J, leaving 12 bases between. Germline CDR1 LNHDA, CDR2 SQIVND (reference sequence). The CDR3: CASSIDRAGQPQHF. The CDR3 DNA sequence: TGTGCCAGTAGTATTGATCGGGCAGGTCAGCCCCAGCATTTT.